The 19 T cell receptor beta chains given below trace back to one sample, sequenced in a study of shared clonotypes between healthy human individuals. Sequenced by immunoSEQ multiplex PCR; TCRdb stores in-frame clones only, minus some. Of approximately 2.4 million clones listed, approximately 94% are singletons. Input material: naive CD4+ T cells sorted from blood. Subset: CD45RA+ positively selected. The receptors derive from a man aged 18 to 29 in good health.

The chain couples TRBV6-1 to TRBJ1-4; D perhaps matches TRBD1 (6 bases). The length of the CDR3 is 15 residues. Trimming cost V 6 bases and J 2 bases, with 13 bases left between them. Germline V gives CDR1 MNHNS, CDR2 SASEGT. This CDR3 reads CASRGGVDTNEKLFF. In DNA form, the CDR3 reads TGTGCCAGCAGAGGGGGGGTCGACACTAATGAAAAACTGTTTTTT.

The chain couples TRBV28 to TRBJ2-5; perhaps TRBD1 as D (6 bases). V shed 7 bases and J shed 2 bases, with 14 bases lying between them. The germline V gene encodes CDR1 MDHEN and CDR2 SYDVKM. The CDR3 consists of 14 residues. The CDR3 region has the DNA TGTGCCAGCAAGACACCGGGACAACAAGAGACCCAGTACTTC. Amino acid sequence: CASKTPGQQETQYF.

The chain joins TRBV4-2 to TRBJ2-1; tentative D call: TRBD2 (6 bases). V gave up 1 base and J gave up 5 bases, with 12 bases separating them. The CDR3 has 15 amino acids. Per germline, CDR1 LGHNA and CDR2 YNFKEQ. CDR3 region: CASSQGSSANNEQFF. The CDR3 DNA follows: TGTGCCAGCAGCCAAGGGTCTAGCGCAAACAATGAGCAGTTCTTC.

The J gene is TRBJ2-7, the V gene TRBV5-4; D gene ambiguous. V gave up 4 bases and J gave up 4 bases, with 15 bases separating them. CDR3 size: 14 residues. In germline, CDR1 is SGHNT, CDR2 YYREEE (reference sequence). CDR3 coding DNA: TGTGCCAGCAGCATCCAGTCCCAAACTTACGAGCAGTACTTC. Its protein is CASSIQSQTYEQYF.

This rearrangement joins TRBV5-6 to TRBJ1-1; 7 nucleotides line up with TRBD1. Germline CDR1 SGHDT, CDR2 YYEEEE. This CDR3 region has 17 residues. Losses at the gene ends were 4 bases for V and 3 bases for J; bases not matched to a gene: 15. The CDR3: CASSEDRYRGWDTEAFF. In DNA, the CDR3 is TGTGCCAGCAGCGAGGATCGATACAGGGGATGGGACACTGAAGCTTTCTTT.

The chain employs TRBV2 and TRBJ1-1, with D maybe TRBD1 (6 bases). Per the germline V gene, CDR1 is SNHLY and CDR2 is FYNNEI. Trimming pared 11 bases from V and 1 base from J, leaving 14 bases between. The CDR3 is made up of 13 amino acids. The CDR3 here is CAPGGAKNTEAFF. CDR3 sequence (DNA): TGTGCCCCGGGGGGGGCCAAGAACACTGAAGCTTTCTTT.

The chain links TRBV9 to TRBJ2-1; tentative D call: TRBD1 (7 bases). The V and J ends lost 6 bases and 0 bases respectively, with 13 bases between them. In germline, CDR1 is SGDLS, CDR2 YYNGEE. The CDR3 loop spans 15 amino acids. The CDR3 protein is CASTQGGSSYNEQFF. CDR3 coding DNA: TGTGCCAGCACCCAGGGGGGAAGCTCCTACAATGAGCAGTTCTTC.

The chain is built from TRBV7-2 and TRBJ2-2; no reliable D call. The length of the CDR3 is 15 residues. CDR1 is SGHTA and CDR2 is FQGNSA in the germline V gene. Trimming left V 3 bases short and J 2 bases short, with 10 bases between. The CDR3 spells CASSLRSSNTGELFF. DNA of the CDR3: TGTGCCAGCAGCTTGCGTTCTTCCAACACCGGGGAGCTGTTTTTT.

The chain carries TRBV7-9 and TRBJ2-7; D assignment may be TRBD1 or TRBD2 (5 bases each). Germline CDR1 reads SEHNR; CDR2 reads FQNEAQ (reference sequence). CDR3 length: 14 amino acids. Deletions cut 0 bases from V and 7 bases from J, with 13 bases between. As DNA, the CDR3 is TGTGCCAGCAGCTTAGCGCGTAGGGACGGAGAGCAGTACTTC. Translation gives CASSLARRDGEQYF.

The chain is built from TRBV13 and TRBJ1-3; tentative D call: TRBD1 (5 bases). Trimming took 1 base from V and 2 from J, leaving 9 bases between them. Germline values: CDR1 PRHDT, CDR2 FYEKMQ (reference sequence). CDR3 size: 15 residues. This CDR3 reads CASSLEGLPGNTIYF. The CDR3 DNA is TGTGCCAGCAGCTTAGAGGGGCTCCCTGGAAACACCATATATTTT.

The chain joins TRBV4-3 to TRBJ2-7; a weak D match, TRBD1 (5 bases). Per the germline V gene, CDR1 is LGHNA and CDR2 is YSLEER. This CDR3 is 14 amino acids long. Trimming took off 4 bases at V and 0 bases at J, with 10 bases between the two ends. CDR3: CASSLSDTSYEQYF. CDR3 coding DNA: TGCGCCAGCAGCCTATCGGACACCTCCTACGAGCAGTACTTC.

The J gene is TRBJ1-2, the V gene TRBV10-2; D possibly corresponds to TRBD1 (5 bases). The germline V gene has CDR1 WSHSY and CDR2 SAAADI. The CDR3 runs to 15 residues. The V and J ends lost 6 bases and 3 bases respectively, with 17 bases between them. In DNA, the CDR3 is TGCGCCAGCAGGCCCTCGGGGGGATTCGACTATGGCTACACCTTC. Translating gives CASRPSGGFDYGYTF.

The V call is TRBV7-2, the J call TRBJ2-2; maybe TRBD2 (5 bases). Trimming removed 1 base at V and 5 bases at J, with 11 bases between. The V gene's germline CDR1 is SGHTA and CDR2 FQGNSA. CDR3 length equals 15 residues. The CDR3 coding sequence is TGTGCCAGCAGCTTAGGACCATCGGGGACCGGGGAGCTGTTTTTT. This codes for CASSLGPSGTGELFF.

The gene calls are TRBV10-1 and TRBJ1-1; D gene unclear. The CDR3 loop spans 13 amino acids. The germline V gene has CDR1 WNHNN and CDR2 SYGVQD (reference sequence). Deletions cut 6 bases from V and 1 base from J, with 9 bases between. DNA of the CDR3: TGCGCCAGCAGAGATAACAGGAACACTGAAGCTTTCTTT. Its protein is CASRDNRNTEAFF.

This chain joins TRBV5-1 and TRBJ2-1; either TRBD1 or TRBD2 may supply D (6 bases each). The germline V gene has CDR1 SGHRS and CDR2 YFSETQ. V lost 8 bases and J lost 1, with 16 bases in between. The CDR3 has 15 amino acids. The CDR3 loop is CASRDGGGSYNEQFF. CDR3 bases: TGCGCCAGTAGGGACGGAGGGGGGTCCTACAATGAGCAGTTCTTC.

The DNA for the CDR3 is TGTGCCAGCAGTTACCCTCGTTGGGGGAACAGGGGGCTCAATCAGCCCCAGCATTTT. The encoded protein is CASSYPRWGNRGLNQPQHF. The genes are TRBV6-7 and TRBJ1-5; TRBD1 matches at 9 bases. TRBV6-7 falls under the ORF class, with uncertain function. The CDR3 is 19 residues long. V trimming: 2 bases; J trimming: 3 bases; junction bases outside the gene matches: 14.

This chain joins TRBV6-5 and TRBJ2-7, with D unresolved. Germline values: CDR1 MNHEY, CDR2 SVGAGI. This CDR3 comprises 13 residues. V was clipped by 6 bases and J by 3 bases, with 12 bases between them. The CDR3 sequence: CASSRTDGYEQYF. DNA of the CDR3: TGTGCCAGCAGCCGGACGGACGGCTACGAGCAGTACTTC.

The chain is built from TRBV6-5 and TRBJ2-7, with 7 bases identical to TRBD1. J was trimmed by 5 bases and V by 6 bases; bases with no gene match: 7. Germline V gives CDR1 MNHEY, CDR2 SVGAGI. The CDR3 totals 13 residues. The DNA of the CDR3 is TGTGCCAGCAGGAAACAGGGGCGTCACGAGCAGTACTTC. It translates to CASRKQGRHEQYF.

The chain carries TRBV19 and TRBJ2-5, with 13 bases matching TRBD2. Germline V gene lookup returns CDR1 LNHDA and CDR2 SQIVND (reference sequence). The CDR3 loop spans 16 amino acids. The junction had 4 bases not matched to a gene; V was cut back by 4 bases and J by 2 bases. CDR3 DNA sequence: TGTGCCAGTAGTAATGGACTAGCGGGAGATCAAGAGACCCAGTACTTC. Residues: CASSNGLAGDQETQYF.